These 14 T cell receptor beta chains share one sample of origin, sequenced in a study of blood T cells in healthy people across ages. The use of a sample-barcoded 5' primer and a J-beta primer mix characterized a second PCR of roughly 6 to 11 cycles. TCRdb ran MiXCR on the 5' RACE reads and lists one entry per CDR3 protein. This repertoire shows 1.5 million to 2 million distinct CDR3 sequences, roughly 50% found once; its top ten account for 2% to 2.5%. Sequenced: blood. The receptors were sampled from a woman aged 40 to 50 in good health.

The sample holds many counts of this clonotype. The chain joins TRBV4-2 to TRBJ2-3; D is perhaps TRBD1 or TRBD2 (5 bases each). Trimming cost V 1 base and J 0 bases, with 11 bases left between them. This CDR3 region has 16 residues. Germline-derived CDR1 and CDR2 are LGHNA and YNFKEQ. The CDR3 spells CASSQVTGRSTDTQYF. The CDR3 bases are TGTGCCAGCAGCCAAGTAACGGGACGAAGCACAGATACGCAGTATTTT.

The V gene is TRBV7-2, the J gene TRBJ1-5; D is perhaps TRBD1 (6 bases). CDR3 length equals 15 residues. Trimming left V 5 bases short and J 2 bases short, with 13 bases between. CDR1 and CDR2 from the germline V gene are SGHTA and FQGNSA. Written as DNA, the CDR3 is TGTGCCAGCAGCCCCCAGGCAGGGGGCAATCAGCCCCAGCATTTT. This gives the protein CASSPQAGGNQPQHF.

The genes are TRBV15 and TRBJ2-5, with D unresolved. The germline CDR1 and CDR2 sequences are LNHNV and YYDKDF (reference sequence). The V gene lost 1 base and the J gene lost 11 bases, with 17 bases spanning the gap. The CDR3 is made up of 14 amino acids. CDR3 sequence: CATSRVGLEHEQYF. For the CDR3, the DNA is TGTGCCACCAGCAGAGTGGGCTTAGAGCATGAGCAGTACTTC.

This chain connects TRBV5-6 to TRBJ2-1, with 9 bases matching TRBD1. Per the germline V gene, CDR1 is SGHDT and CDR2 is YYEEEE. After removal of 4 bases from V and 13 bases from J, the junction contained 6 bases not matched to a gene. CDR3 length: 12 amino acids. The CDR3: CASSPWDRAQFF. The CDR3 DNA follows: TGTGCCAGCAGCCCTTGGGACAGGGCACAGTTCTTC.

This clonotype has just a few counts. The chain joins TRBV10-3 to TRBJ2-3, with 10 positions matching TRBD2. The CDR3 sequence is 15 residues long. J lost 0 bases, V lost 6 bases, and 3 bases had no gene match. From germline, CDR1 is ENHRY and CDR2 SYGVKD. The CDR3, as DNA: TGTGCCATCAGCCAGCGGGGGGGCAGCACAGATACGCAGTATTTT. Its protein product is CAISQRGGSTDTQYF.

The rearrangement joins TRBV29-1 to TRBJ1-1; TRBD1 might be the D (5 bases). The CDR3 totals 15 residues. CDR1 and CDR2 from the germline V gene are SQVTM and ANQGSEA. Trimming removed 4 bases at V and 4 bases at J, with 19 bases between. Here the CDR3 DNA reads TGCAGCGTTGGGCCTACAGAGGCGAGGGGCACTGAAGCTTTCTTT. This encodes CSVGPTEARGTEAFF.

This clonotype was detected a few times. The gene calls are TRBV7-9 and TRBJ2-3; D remains unclear. V lost 5 bases to trimming and J lost 3 bases, with 15 bases between them. The CDR3 spans 15 residues. Germline CDR1 reads SEHNR; CDR2 reads FQNEAQ (reference sequence). This CDR3 reads CASSIGPSGTDTQYF. The CDR3 DNA reads TGTGCCAGCAGCATCGGTCCGTCTGGGACAGATACGCAGTATTTT.

This clonotype was found a few times. The chain has TRBV6-6 and TRBJ2-3; perhaps D is TRBD1 or TRBD2 (6 bases each). V was pared by 5 bases and J by 2 bases, with 14 bases between. Germline V gene sequence: CDR1 MNHNY, CDR2 SVGAGI (reference sequence). There are 15 residues in the CDR3. This CDR3 is CASSDPSGATDTQYF. CDR3 sequence (DNA): TGTGCCAGCAGTGACCCCTCGGGGGCCACAGATACGCAGTATTTT.

This chain links TRBV10-3 with TRBJ2-1; TRBD1 is a possible D gene (5 bases). V lost 8 bases to trimming and J lost 9 bases, with 17 bases between them. The germline V gene encodes CDR1 ENHRY and CDR2 SYGVKD. The CDR3 runs to 13 residues. The CDR3 region has the DNA TGTGCCATCGGGGCTTCAGGGAAGGGTGAGCAGTTCTTC. Translating gives CAIGASGKGEQFF.

This clonotype was recorded a few times. The chain joins TRBV19 to TRBJ1-2; 7 nucleotides match TRBD1. The germline gives CDR1 LNHDA, CDR2 SQIVND (reference sequence). The trim removed 3 bases at V and 6 bases at J, leaving 4 bases unmatched. The CDR3 runs 13 residues. In DNA form, the CDR3 reads TGTGCCAGTAGTATCACTGGGACAGATGGCTACACCTTC. Residues: CASSITGTDGYTF.

CDR3 DNA sequence: TGTGCCAGCAGCTATCGACTAGCGGGGGGCAATGAGCAGTTCTTC. This translates into CASSYRLAGGNEQFF. V usage is TRBV7-2 and J usage is TRBJ2-1, with 13 bases identical to TRBD2. CDR1 and CDR2 from the germline V gene are SGHTA and FQGNSA. J lost 6 bases, V lost 4 bases, and 3 bases had no gene match. This CDR3 spans 15 amino acids.

With respect to this clonotype: An end of the junction does not agree with germline; a read error may underlie this. The chain recombines TRBV5-1 with TRBJ2-5; D unclear. The CDR3 totals 14 residues. CDR1 and CDR2 from the germline V gene are SGHRS and YFSETQ. CDR3 protein: CASSQGISQETRYF. CDR3 in DNA: TGCGCCAGCAGCCAAGGAATATCCCAAGAGACCCGGTACTTC.

This clonotype was seen a few times. The V and J genes are TRBV7-2 and TRBJ2-3; tentatively, D is TRBD2 (5 bases). The CDR3 sequence is 12 residues long. CDR1 is SGHTA and CDR2 is FQGNSA in the germline V gene. The CDR3 loop reads CGSSAYTDTQYF. The CDR3 DNA reads TGTGGCAGTAGCGCCTACACAGATACGCAGTATTTT.

The sample holds many counts of this clonotype. The V gene is TRBV7-2, the J gene TRBJ2-7; 9 bases are shared with TRBD1. Germline lookup yields CDR1 SGHTA and CDR2 FQGNSA. The junction had 4 bases not matched to a gene; V was cut back by 5 bases and J by 2 bases. The CDR3 has 14 amino acids. The CDR3 region is CASSKQGAPYEQYF. CDR3 nucleotide sequence: TGTGCCAGCAGCAAACAGGGGGCCCCCTACGAGCAGTACTTC.